This is a list of T cell receptor beta chains from one sample in a study of identical twins. MiXCR, run by TCRdb on the 5' RACE reads, gives a single entry per CDR3 protein. The table includes around 200,000 distinct CDR3 sequences, less than 9.5% detected once. The sequenced sample was memory (CD45RO+) T cells sorted from blood. These receptors all come from a woman aged 18-29 years in good health. Both conserved end residues are part of each CDR3. Fields, in order: V gene, J gene, CDR3 length, CDR3 protein.

>TRBV6-1|TRBJ2-7|15
CASSPAWDGIYEQYF
>TRBV7-9|TRBJ2-2|12
CASSFHREALFF
>TRBV3-1|TRBJ2-2|13
CASSNIQGGELFF
>TRBV7-2|TRBJ2-2|12
CASGRYTGELFF
>TRBV6-1|TRBJ2-1|12
CASRLSWDEQFF
>TRBV29-1|TRBJ2-3|15
CSHLRDPPETDTQYF
>TRBV5-1|TRBJ2-7|15
CASSKRGDPTHEQYF
>TRBV5-1|TRBJ1-6|14
CASKQGQVDSPLHF
>TRBV5-1|TRBJ1-2|14
CASSLGQLFGGYTF
>TRBV5-1|TRBJ2-7|15
CASSLGGTVTYEQYF
>TRBV15|TRBJ2-5|15
CATSRVGGTGETQYF
>TRBV20-1|TRBJ1-5|15
CSARVETGTNQPQHF
>TRBV14|TRBJ2-1|14
CASSPDPLRDEQFF
>TRBV4-1|TRBJ2-2|12
CAISQDTGELFF
>TRBV13|TRBJ2-6|14
CASSSSWGANVLTF
>TRBV15|TRBJ2-7|16
CATSRGLAGFSYEQYF
>TRBV20-1|TRBJ2-5|18
CSAESGLAGGPGLGTQYF
>TRBV6-2/TRBV6-3|TRBJ1-1|12
CASSYSGQTAFF
>TRBV12-3/TRBV12-4|TRBJ2-7|11
CASSLMGRQYF
>TRBV20-1|TRBJ1-1|13
CSATVPNLPEAFF
>TRBV7-9|TRBJ2-7|12
CASSPVGSEQYF
>TRBV9|TRBJ2-1|15
CASSGAHSSYNEQFF
>TRBV6-2/TRBV6-3|TRBJ2-2|16
CASTHSGGKGRGELFF
>TRBV6-2/TRBV6-3|TRBJ1-3|15
CASSYSASSGNTIYF
>TRBV6-5|TRBJ2-5|12
CASSPQGWAQYF
>TRBV5-5|TRBJ2-7|14
CASSLGSEGQEQYF
>TRBV20-1|TRBJ2-3|15
CSAGRGGTSTDTQYF
>TRBV20-1|TRBJ2-3|13
CSATWSSTDTQYF
>TRBV7-6|TRBJ2-7|17
CASSLAGWQEPSYEQYF
>TRBV4-2|TRBJ1-4|17
CASSYSSDGTGAEKLFF
>TRBV29-1|TRBJ2-3|14
CSETGGGNTDTQYF
>TRBV10-3|TRBJ2-3|18
CAISESPTSGSSTDTQYF
>TRBV12-3/TRBV12-4|TRBJ2-6|14
CASSHNSGANVLTF
>TRBV28|TRBJ1-2|15
CASSKGGTVYYGYTF
>TRBV7-2|TRBJ2-7|13
CASRAAANYEQYF
>TRBV5-1|TRBJ1-2|16
CASSLQAGRGYYGYTF
>TRBV7-8|TRBJ1-1|15
CASSLGGGRSPEAFF
>TRBV6-5|TRBJ1-1|15
CASSYKGDGNTEAFF
>TRBV6-5|TRBJ1-4|13
CASSYSRGEKLFF
>TRBV5-1|TRBJ2-7|15
CASSSGLAGSYEQYF
>TRBV12-5|TRBJ2-1|18
CASGLVGDGISSYNEQFF
>TRBV18|TRBJ2-7|18
CASSLTGASGAKSYEQYF
>TRBV3-1|TRBJ1-1|15
CASSQRDRKNTEAFF
>TRBV29-1|TRBJ2-7|12
CSVGLDPYEQYF
>TRBV9|TRBJ2-2|15
CASSDRQANTGELFF
>TRBV7-2|TRBJ2-1|10
CASSRTEQFF
>TRBV14|TRBJ2-7|14
CASSQGMYSYEQYF